The 5 T cell receptor beta chains listed next were all sequenced from one sample in a study of blood T cell repertoires in COVID-19. Only in-frame clones appear in the TCRdb table, and some are missing; sequencing was by immunoSEQ multiplex PCR. This sample has a few hundred thousand clones, with approximately 92% found just once. Sequencing input: peripheral blood. The receptor set was obtained from a young adult with COVID-19, enrolled during active disease.

The chain recombines TRBV9 with TRBJ2-1; 12 nucleotides line up with TRBD2. The CDR3 runs 15 residues. Germline V CDR1 and CDR2: SGDLS, YYNGEE. V lost 3 bases and J lost 6; bases outside the gene matches: 4. The CDR3 bases are TGTGCCAGCAGCGCGACTAGCGGGAGTGTCAATGAGCAGTTCTTC. Translated: CASSATSGSVNEQFF.

This rearrangement joins TRBV5-1 to TRBJ2-1, with 8 bases matching TRBD2. Germline CDR1 SGHRS, CDR2 YFSETQ. Trimming removed 0 bases from V and 2 bases from J; junction bases left unmatched: 4. This CDR3 is 16 amino acids long. CDR3 region: CASSLAGGETYNEQFF. The DNA of the CDR3 is TGCGCCAGCAGCTTGGCCGGGGGGGAAACCTACAATGAGCAGTTCTTC.

The chain couples TRBV28 to TRBJ1-4, with 7 nucleotides matching TRBD1. V was clipped by 6 bases and J by 8 bases; unmatched bases: 9. This CDR3 comprises 14 residues. From germline, CDR1 is MDHEN and CDR2 SYDVKM. The CDR3 region has the DNA TGTGCCAGCAGCCCCGGACAGGTCAGCGAAAAACTGTTTTTT. Translated: CASSPGQVSEKLFF.

The chain combines TRBV6-5 with TRBJ2-7, with D possibly matching TRBD1 (6 bases). The CDR3 extends over 16 amino acids. Looked up from germline, CDR1 is MNHEY and CDR2 is SVGAGI. The germline V and J ends were trimmed by 4 bases and 0 bases, with 16 bases remaining between them. As DNA, the CDR3 is TGTGCCAGCAGTTTCGGTCCTGGGGACAACTCCTACGAGCAGTACTTC. Its translation is CASSFGPGDNSYEQYF.

Worth noting for this clone: Different DNA sequences within this sample yield the same CDR3. The genes are TRBV27 and TRBJ1-6; 9 bases match TRBD1. The CDR3 consists of 14 residues. Per the germline V gene, CDR1 is MNHEY and CDR2 is SMNVEV (reference sequence). V lost 5 bases to trimming and J lost 10 bases; unmatched junction nucleotides: 6. The CDR3 spells CASSLGTGNSPLHF. CDR3 DNA sequence: TGTGCCAGCAGTCTGGGGACAGGGAACTCACCCCTCCACTTT.